In its sample, the clone carrying this TCR beta chain was seen a few times. This entry comes from a study of response to subunit inactivated influenza vaccine. MiXCR, applied by TCRdb to the RT-PCR reads, yields one record per CDR3 protein. The sample carries roughly 570,000 distinct CDR3 sequences, about 15% recorded once. This specimen consisted of PBMCs from blood, obtained less than 13 days after vaccination. The origin of this receptor is a man aged 45-65 years who received an inactivated influenza vaccine.

The CDR3 is CATGDSSYTF. The DNA of the CDR3 is TGTGCTACAGGGGATTCGAGCTACACCTTC. This chain joins TRBV10-3 and TRBJ1-2, with TRBD1 matching over 7 bases. Germline assignment: CDR1 ENHRY and CDR2 SYGVKD. The CDR3 has 10 amino acids.